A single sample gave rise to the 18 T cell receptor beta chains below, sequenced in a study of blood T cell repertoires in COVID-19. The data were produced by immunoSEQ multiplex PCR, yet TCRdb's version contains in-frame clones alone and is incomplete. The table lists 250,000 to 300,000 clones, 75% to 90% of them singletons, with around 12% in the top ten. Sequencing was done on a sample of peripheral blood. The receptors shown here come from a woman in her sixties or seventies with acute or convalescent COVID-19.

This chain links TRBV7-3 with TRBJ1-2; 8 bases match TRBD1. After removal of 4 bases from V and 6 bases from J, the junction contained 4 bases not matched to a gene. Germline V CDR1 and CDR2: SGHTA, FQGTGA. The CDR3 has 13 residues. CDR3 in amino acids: CASSSTGVDGYTF. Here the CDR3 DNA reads TGTGCCAGCAGCTCGACAGGGGTGGATGGCTACACCTTC.

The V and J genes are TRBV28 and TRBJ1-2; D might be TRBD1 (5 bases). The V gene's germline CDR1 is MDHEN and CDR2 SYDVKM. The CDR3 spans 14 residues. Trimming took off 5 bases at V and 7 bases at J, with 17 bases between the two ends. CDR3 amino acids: CASSPSGNLGGYTF. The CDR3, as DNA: TGTGCCAGCAGTCCCTCAGGGAATCTGGGTGGCTACACCTTC.

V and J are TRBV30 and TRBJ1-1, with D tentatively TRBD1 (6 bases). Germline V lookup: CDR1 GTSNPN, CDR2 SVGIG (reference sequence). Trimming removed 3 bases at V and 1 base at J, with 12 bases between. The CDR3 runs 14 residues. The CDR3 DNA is TGTGCCTGGAGGCGGACAGTCGGGAACACTGAAGCTTTCTTT. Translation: CAWRRTVGNTEAFF.

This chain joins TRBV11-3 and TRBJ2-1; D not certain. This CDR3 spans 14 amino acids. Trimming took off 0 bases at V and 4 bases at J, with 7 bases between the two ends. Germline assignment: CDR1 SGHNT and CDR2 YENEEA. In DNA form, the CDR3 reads TGTGCCAGCAGCTTAGAGGGCAGTTACAATGAGCAGTTCTTC. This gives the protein CASSLEGSYNEQFF.

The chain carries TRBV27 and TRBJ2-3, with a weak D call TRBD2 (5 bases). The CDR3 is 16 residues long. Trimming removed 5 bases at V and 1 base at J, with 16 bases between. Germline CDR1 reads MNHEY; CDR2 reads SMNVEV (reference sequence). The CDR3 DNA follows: TGTGCCAGCAGTCCTCCGGCCGGAGGTGGCACAGATACGCAGTATTTT. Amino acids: CASSPPAGGGTDTQYF.

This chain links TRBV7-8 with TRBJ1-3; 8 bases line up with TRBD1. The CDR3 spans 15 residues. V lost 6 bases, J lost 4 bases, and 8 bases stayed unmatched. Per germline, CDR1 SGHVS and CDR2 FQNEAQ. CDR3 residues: CASSSQGAKGNTIYF. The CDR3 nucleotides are TGTGCCAGCAGTTCGCAGGGGGCGAAGGGAAACACCATATATTTT.

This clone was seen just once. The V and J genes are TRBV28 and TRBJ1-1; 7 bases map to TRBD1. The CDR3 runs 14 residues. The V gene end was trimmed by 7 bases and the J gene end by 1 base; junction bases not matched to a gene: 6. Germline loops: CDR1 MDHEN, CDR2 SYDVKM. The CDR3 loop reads CASNMQGGNTEAFF. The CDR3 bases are TGTGCCAGCAACATGCAGGGGGGGAACACTGAAGCTTTCTTT. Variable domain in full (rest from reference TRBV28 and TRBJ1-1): DVKVTQSSRYLVKRTGEKVFLECVQDMDHENMFWYRQDPGLGLRLIYFSYDVKMKEKGDIPEGYSVSREKKERFSLILESASTNQTSMYLCASNMQGGNTEAFFGQGTRLTVV.

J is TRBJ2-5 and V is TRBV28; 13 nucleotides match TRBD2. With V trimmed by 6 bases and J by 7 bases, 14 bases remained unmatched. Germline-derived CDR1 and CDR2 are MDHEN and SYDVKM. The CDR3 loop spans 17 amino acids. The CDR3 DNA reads TGTGCCAGCAGACTTGGGACTAGCGGGGCATTCGGGGGGACCCAGTACTTC. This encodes CASRLGTSGAFGGTQYF.

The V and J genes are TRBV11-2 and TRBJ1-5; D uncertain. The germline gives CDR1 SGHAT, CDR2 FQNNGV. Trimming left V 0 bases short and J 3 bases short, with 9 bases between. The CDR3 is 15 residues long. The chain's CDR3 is CASSLDGRDNQPQHF. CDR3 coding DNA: TGTGCCAGCAGCTTAGACGGACGGGACAATCAGCCCCAGCATTTT.

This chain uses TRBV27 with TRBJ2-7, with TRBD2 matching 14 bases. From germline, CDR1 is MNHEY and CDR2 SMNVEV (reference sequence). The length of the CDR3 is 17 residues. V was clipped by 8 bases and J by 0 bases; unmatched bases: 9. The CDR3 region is CASPKRLAGGPSYEQYF. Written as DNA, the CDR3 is TGTGCCAGCCCGAAAAGACTAGCGGGGGGGCCCTCCTACGAGCAGTACTTC.

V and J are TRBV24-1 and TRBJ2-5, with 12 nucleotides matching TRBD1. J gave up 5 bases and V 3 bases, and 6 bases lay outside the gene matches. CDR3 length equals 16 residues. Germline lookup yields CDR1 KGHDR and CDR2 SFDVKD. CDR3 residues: CATSDAGTGGHETQYF. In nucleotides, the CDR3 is TGTGCCACCAGTGATGCCGGGACAGGGGGCCACGAGACCCAGTACTTC.

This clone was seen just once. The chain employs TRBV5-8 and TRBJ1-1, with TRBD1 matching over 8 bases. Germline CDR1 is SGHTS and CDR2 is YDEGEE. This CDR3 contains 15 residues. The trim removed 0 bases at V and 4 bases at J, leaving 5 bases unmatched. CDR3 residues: CASSLEGQAPTEAFF. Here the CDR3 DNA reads TGTGCCAGCAGCTTGGAGGGACAGGCGCCCACTGAAGCTTTCTTT.

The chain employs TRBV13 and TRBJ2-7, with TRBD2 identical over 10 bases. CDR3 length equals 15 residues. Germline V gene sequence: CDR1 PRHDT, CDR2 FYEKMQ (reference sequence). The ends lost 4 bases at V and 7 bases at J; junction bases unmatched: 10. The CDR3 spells CASSSRTSGGIEQYF. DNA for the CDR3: TGTGCCAGCAGCTCCAGGACTAGCGGAGGTATAGAGCAGTACTTC.

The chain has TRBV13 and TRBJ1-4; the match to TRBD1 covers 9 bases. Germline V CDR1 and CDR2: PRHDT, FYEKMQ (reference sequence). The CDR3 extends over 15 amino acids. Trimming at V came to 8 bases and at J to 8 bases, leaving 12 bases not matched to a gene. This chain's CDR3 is CASGTRGTGTEKLFF. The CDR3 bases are TGTGCCAGCGGAACGAGAGGGACAGGGACCGAAAAACTGTTTTTT.

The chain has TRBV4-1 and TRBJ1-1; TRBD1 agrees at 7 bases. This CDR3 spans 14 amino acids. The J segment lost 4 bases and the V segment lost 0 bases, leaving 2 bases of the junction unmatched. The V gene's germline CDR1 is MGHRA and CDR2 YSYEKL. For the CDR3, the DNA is TGCGCCAGCAGCCAAGACAGGGGGACCACTGAAGCTTTCTTT. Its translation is CASSQDRGTTEAFF.

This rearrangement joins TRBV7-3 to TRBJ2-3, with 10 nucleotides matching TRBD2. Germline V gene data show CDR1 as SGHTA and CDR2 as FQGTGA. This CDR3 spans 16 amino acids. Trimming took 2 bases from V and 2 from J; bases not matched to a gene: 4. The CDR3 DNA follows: TGTGCCAGCAGCTTATCTAGCGGGGGTAACACAGATACGCAGTATTTT. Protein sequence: CASSLSSGGNTDTQYF.

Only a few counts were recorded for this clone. The CDR3 here is CASTPDMNTEAFF. DNA for the CDR3: TGTGCCAGCACTCCGGACATGAACACTGAAGCTTTCTTT. This chain joins TRBV2 and TRBJ1-1; tentatively, D is TRBD1 (5 bases). The CDR3 consists of 13 residues. The V gene's germline CDR1 is SNHLY and CDR2 FYNNEI. With 7 bases removed from V and 0 bases from J, the gap between germline ends came to 9 bases.

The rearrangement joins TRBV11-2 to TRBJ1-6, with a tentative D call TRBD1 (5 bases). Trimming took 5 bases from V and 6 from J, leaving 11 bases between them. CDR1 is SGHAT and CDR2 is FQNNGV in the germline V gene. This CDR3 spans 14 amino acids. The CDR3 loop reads CASSQSGGNSPLHF. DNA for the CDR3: TGTGCCAGCAGCCAAAGCGGGGGTAATTCACCCCTCCACTTT. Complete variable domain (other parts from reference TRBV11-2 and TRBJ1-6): EAGVAQSPRYKIIEKRQSVAFWCNPISGHATLYWYQQILGQGPKLLIQFQNNGVVDDSQLPKDRFSAERLKGVDSTLKIQPAKLEDSAVYLCASSQSGGNSPLHFGNGTRLTVT.